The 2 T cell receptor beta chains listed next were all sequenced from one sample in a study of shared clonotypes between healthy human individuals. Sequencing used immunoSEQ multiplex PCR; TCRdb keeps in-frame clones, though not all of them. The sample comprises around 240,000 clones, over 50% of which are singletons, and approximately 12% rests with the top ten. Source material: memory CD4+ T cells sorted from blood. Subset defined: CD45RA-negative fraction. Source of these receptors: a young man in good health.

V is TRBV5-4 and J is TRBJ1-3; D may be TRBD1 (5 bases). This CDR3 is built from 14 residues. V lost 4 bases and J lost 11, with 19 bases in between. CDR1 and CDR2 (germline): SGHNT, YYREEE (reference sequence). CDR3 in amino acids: CASSQGTARTAIYF. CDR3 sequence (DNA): TGTGCCAGCAGCCAAGGGACCGCGCGCACCGCCATATATTTT.

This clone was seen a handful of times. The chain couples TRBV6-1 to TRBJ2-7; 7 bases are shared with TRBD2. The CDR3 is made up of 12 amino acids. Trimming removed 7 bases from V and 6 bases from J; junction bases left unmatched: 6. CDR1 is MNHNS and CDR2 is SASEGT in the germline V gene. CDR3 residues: CASTRGEGEQYF. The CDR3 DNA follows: TGTGCCAGCACGCGCGGGGAGGGCGAGCAGTACTTC.